One sample yielded the 28 T cell receptor beta chains listed below, sequenced in a study of blood T cell repertoires in COVID-19. TCRdb's copy holds only in-frame clones and misses some; the assay was immunoSEQ multiplex PCR. Here the sample spans roughly 120,000 clones, approximately 80% being singletons. The sequenced sample consisted of peripheral blood. These receptors were taken from a man in his forties or fifties with acute or convalescent COVID-19.

The chain employs TRBV15 and TRBJ2-6; a possible D gene is TRBD2 (6 bases). Trimming left V 5 bases short and J 3 bases short, with 17 bases between. The CDR3 runs 17 residues. CDR1 and CDR2 from the germline V gene are LNHNV and YYDKDF (reference sequence). The CDR3: CATSGGQGRNGANVLTF. The CDR3 DNA sequence: TGTGCCACCAGCGGAGGGCAGGGAAGAAATGGGGCCAACGTCCTGACTTTC.

The chain uses TRBV30 and TRBJ2-7; 7 bases fit TRBD1. The J segment lost 3 bases and the V segment lost 0 bases, leaving 8 bases of the junction unmatched. This CDR3 spans 15 amino acids. Germline V gene sequence: CDR1 GTSNPN, CDR2 SVGIG (reference sequence). CDR3 protein: CAWSVGRGLFYEQYF. The CDR3 nucleotides read TGTGCCTGGAGTGTAGGAAGGGGGCTTTTCTACGAGCAGTACTTC.

V and J are TRBV10-3 and TRBJ1-2; 10 bases match TRBD1. The junction had 9 bases not matched to a gene; V was cut back by 3 bases and J by 5 bases. This CDR3 has 16 residues. Germline CDR1 ENHRY, CDR2 SYGVKD. CDR3 residues: CAISDWTGGLRYGYTF. The DNA of the CDR3 is TGTGCCATCAGTGACTGGACAGGGGGGCTGAGGTATGGCTACACCTTC.

The chain carries TRBV15 and TRBJ2-1; 9 positions agree with TRBD2. The CDR3 consists of 15 residues. J gave up 5 bases and V 4 bases, and 6 bases lay outside the gene matches. From germline, CDR1 is LNHNV and CDR2 YYDKDF (reference sequence). Here the CDR3 reads CATSTGGRAHNEQFF. The CDR3, as DNA: TGTGCCACCAGCACTGGCGGGAGGGCCCACAATGAGCAGTTCTTC.

The chain is built from TRBV18 and TRBJ2-7; tentatively, D is TRBD1 (6 bases). Germline lookup yields CDR1 KGHSH and CDR2 LQKENI. This CDR3 region has 15 residues. V lost 0 bases and J 4 bases, leaving 13 bases between the germline ends. Written as DNA, the CDR3 is TGTGCCAGCTCACCACCGGGAGTTCAGGGGTACGAGCAGTACTTC. It yields the protein CASSPPGVQGYEQYF.

The rearrangement uses TRBV7-6 and TRBJ2-5; 11 bases agree with TRBD2. The CDR3 contains 16 residues. CDR1 and CDR2 from the germline V gene are SGHVS and FNYEAQ. Trimming removed 3 bases from V and 4 bases from J; junction bases left unmatched: 7. The CDR3 nucleotides read TGTGCCAGCAGCTTGATTAGCGGGAGGGCCGGAGAGACCCAGTACTTC. Translated, it gives CASSLISGRAGETQYF.

V usage is TRBV4-1 and J usage is TRBJ1-1; tentative D call: TRBD1 (6 bases). Germline assignment: CDR1 MGHRA and CDR2 YSYEKL. With 8 bases removed from V and 7 bases from J, the gap between germline ends came to 17 bases. The CDR3 has 13 amino acids. CDR3 nucleotides: TGCGCCAGCGGCCTGGGATGGACAGATGAAGCTTTCTTT. Protein sequence: CASGLGWTDEAFF.

In DNA form, the CDR3 reads TGTGCCACCCAGAGGGGGCTTTCCTACAATGAGCAGTTCTTC. Translated: CATQRGLSYNEQFF. This sequence joins TRBV6-5 and TRBJ2-1, with TRBD1 matching over 7 bases. J was trimmed by 1 base and V by 10 bases; bases with no gene match: 7. CDR1 and CDR2 from the germline V gene are MNHEY and SVGAGI. The CDR3 length is 14 residues.

This chain links TRBV19 with TRBJ1-5; possibly TRBD1 for D (5 bases). Deletions cut 1 base from V and 9 bases from J, with 22 bases between. The V gene's germline CDR1 is LNHDA and CDR2 SQIVND (reference sequence). CDR3 length: 17 residues. The CDR3 region has the DNA TGTGCCAGTAGTATAGGAAGGTTGTGGGATCTCCAGGGGCCCCAGCATTTT. Protein sequence: CASSIGRLWDLQGPQHF.

This clone has more than one count but fewer than ten. This rearrangement joins TRBV7-9 to TRBJ2-7; tentative D call: TRBD1 (7 bases). This CDR3 region has 15 residues. V lost 5 bases, J lost 4 bases, and 18 bases lay in between. Germline V gene sequence: CDR1 SEHNR, CDR2 FQNEAQ (reference sequence). CDR3 nucleotides: TGTGCCAGCAGCCCCACCAGGGGGGATAATTACGAGCAGTACTTC. Its protein product is CASSPTRGDNYEQYF.

The chain recombines TRBV7-6 with TRBJ2-3; TRBD1 matches at 7 bases. The CDR3 sequence is 16 residues long. CDR1 and CDR2 from the germline V gene are SGHVS and FNYEAQ. Trimming took 1 base from V and 3 from J; bases not matched to a gene: 7. The CDR3 DNA reads TGTGCCAGCAGCTTAGTAAGACAGGGTGGGACAGATACGCAGTATTTT. Protein: CASSLVRQGGTDTQYF.

The genes are TRBV6-2 or TRBV6-3 and TRBJ2-7, with 7 bases identical to TRBD1. The CDR3 runs to 13 residues. CDR1 is MNHEY and CDR2 is SVGEGT in the germline V gene. Unmatched junction bases numbered 4, after V lost 5 bases and J lost 3 bases. CDR3 DNA sequence: TGTGCCAGCAGTGGGACAGAGAGCTACGAGCAGTACTTC. Protein: CASSGTESYEQYF.

This sequence joins TRBV7-9 and TRBJ1-2, with a tentative D call TRBD1 (5 bases). V dropped 2 bases and J dropped 6 bases, with 13 bases sitting between them. The CDR3 has 14 amino acids. The V gene's germline CDR1 is SEHNR and CDR2 FQNEAQ (reference sequence). DNA for the CDR3: TGTGCCAGCAGCTTAATGCAGGGAGGGGATGGCTACACCTTC. Translating gives CASSLMQGGDGYTF. Supplemented by reference TRBV7-9 and TRBJ1-2, the full variable domain reads DTGVSQNPRHKITKRGQNVTFRCDPISEHNRLYWYRQTLGQGPEFLTYFQNEAQLEKSRLLSDRFSAERPKGSFSTLEIQRTEQGDSAMYLCASSLMQGGDGYTFGSGTRLTVV.

This chain uses TRBV4-1 with TRBJ2-1, with D perhaps matching TRBD1 (6 bases). The CDR3 length is 15 residues. V was pared by 1 base and J by 5 bases, with 12 bases between. Germline-derived CDR1 and CDR2 are MGHRA and YSYEKL. Written as DNA, the CDR3 is TGCGCCAGCAGCCAAGTGGTAAACAGGGACAATGAGCAGTTCTTC. Its translation is CASSQVVNRDNEQFF.

The genes are TRBV5-8 and TRBJ2-3, with 9 bases identical to TRBD1. V trimming: 2 bases; J trimming: 8 bases; junction bases outside the gene matches: 6. Germline V gene data show CDR1 as SGHTS and CDR2 as YDEGEE. This CDR3 has 14 residues. The CDR3 bases are TGTGCCAGCAGCTTATCGGGACAGGGAAGTACGCAGTATTTT. This sequence encodes CASSLSGQGSTQYF.

The gene calls are TRBV7-9 and TRBJ2-2, with TRBD2 matching 8 bases. The ends lost 8 bases at V and 4 bases at J; junction bases unmatched: 6. The CDR3 is 14 amino acids. Per germline, CDR1 SEHNR and CDR2 FQNEAQ (reference sequence). The CDR3, as DNA: TGTGCCAGCTTAGGGCTAGCGGGCACCGGGGAGCTGTTTTTT. This sequence encodes CASLGLAGTGELFF.

The V gene is TRBV28, the J gene TRBJ2-7, with D possibly being TRBD1 (5 bases). This CDR3 spans 16 amino acids. With 3 bases removed from V and 0 bases from J, the gap between germline ends came to 15 bases. Per germline, CDR1 MDHEN and CDR2 SYDVKM. The CDR3, as DNA: TGTGCCAGCAGTTTTCCCTACAGGTCCTCCTCCTACGAGCAGTACTTC. The encoded protein is CASSFPYRSSSYEQYF.

V and J are TRBV5-5 and TRBJ2-2; maybe TRBD1 (6 bases). The CDR3 contains 15 residues. Germline V CDR1 and CDR2: SGHKS, YYEKEE (reference sequence). Trimming took off 5 bases at V and 0 bases at J, with 11 bases between the two ends. The CDR3 DNA follows: TGTGCCAGCAGACCTGACAGGCCGAACACCGGGGAGCTGTTTTTT. It specifies CASRPDRPNTGELFF.

The chain links TRBV18 to TRBJ1-2, with TRBD1 as a possible D gene (5 bases). The CDR3 spans 13 residues. Between the trimmed V and J ends, which lost 6 bases and 5 bases, there was a span of 13 bases. CDR1 is KGHSH, CDR2 LQKENI, per germline. The DNA for the CDR3 is TGTGCCAGCTCGATGGGGCTCCAGTATGGCTACACCTTC. Translation: CASSMGLQYGYTF.

This clone was detected only a few times. The chain links TRBV2 to TRBJ2-2; 9 bases fit TRBD1. The CDR3 totals 14 residues. The V gene's germline CDR1 is SNHLY and CDR2 FYNNEI. Trimming removed 10 bases from V and 5 bases from J; junction bases left unmatched: 8. CDR3 region: CATAGTGRTGELFF. The CDR3 coding sequence is TGTGCCACGGCCGGGACAGGGAGGACCGGGGAGCTGTTTTTT.

This chain connects TRBV6-1 to TRBJ2-3; 9 bases match TRBD2. This CDR3 is 14 amino acids long. J was trimmed by 9 bases and V by 3 bases; bases with no gene match: 7. The germline gives CDR1 MNHNS, CDR2 SASEGT. The CDR3 region is CASSDSGRRGTQYF. The CDR3 DNA is TGTGCCAGCAGTGATAGCGGGAGAAGGGGGACGCAGTATTTT.

The genes are TRBV4-1 and TRBJ2-7; a possible D gene is TRBD2 (5 bases). Germline V gene lookup returns CDR1 MGHRA and CDR2 YSYEKL. The V end was cut by 2 bases, the J end by 6 bases, with 14 bases between. This CDR3 region has 14 residues. The CDR3 spells CASSQPGQAAEQYF. In DNA form, the CDR3 reads TGCGCCAGCAGCCAACCGGGCCAAGCGGCCGAGCAGTACTTC.

The chain recombines TRBV19 with TRBJ1-2, with 11 positions matching TRBD1. After removal of 7 bases from V and 4 bases from J, the junction contained 2 bases not matched to a gene. The CDR3 runs 13 residues. Germline V gene sequence: CDR1 LNHDA, CDR2 SQIVND (reference sequence). CDR3 DNA: TGTGCCAGTACCGGGACAGGGGGCTATGGCTACACCTTC. Protein: CASTGTGGYGYTF.

The chain is built from TRBV11-3 and TRBJ1-1, with 7 bases matching TRBD1. The V segment lost 6 bases and the J segment 0 bases; nucleotides outside the gene matches: 7. The V gene's germline CDR1 is SGHNT and CDR2 YENEEA. CDR3 size: 15 residues. The CDR3 sequence: CASRQTGLMNTEAFF. In DNA form, the CDR3 reads TGTGCCAGCAGACAGACAGGGTTAATGAACACTGAAGCTTTCTTT.

The chain has TRBV5-4 and TRBJ2-5; the D gene is possibly TRBD2 (7 bases). V was clipped by 10 bases and J by 5 bases, with 18 bases between them. Germline values: CDR1 SGHNT, CDR2 YYREEE (reference sequence). The CDR3 is 13 amino acids. CDR3 residues: CAASRKGGETQYF. As DNA, the CDR3 is TGTGCCGCCAGCCGGAAGGGGGGGGAGACCCAGTACTTC.

The chain employs TRBV29-1 and TRBJ2-7; TRBD2 might be the D (6 bases). Looked up from germline, CDR1 is SQVTM and CDR2 is ANQGSEA. CDR3 length: 13 residues. Trimming removed 2 bases at V and 6 bases at J, with 14 bases between. For the CDR3, the DNA is TGCAGCGTTGAAATCCGGGAGTTCAGCGAGCAGTACTTC. It yields the protein CSVEIREFSEQYF.

CDR3 residues: CASSLGRGRAYEQYF. DNA for the CDR3: TGTGCCAGCAGCTTAGGACGGGGGAGAGCCTACGAGCAGTACTTC. The chain recombines TRBV7-9 with TRBJ2-7, with D perhaps TRBD2 (6 bases). The ends were cut back, 1 base at V and 2 bases at J, with 12 bases in the middle. This CDR3 contains 15 residues. Germline V lookup: CDR1 SEHNR, CDR2 FQNEAQ (reference sequence).

The chain joins TRBV30 to TRBJ1-3; no reliable D call. The V and J ends lost 4 bases and 2 bases respectively, with 9 bases between them. This CDR3 comprises 13 residues. Germline CDR1 GTSNPN, CDR2 SVGIG (reference sequence). CDR3 in amino acids: CAWTPRAGNTIYF. The CDR3 region has the DNA TGTGCCTGGACCCCCCGAGCTGGAAACACCATATATTTT.